This T cell receptor (beta chain) was identified during a study of OX40 agonist ivuxolimab in advanced cancers. Method: immunoSEQ multiplex PCR; TCRdb's copy keeps in-frame clones and lacks some. Among tens of thousands of clones listed, 89% were seen once. Germline V gene data show CDR1 as SGHRS and CDR2 as YFSETQ. This CDR3 is built from 14 residues. Trimming took off 1 base at V and 2 bases at J, with 10 bases between the two ends. This receptor was obtained from an adult with an advanced solid tumor such as melanoma, head and neck, liver or kidney cancer. V is TRBV5-1 and J is TRBJ2-7, with no clear D. Sequenced material: CD4+ or CD8+ T cells sorted from blood, taken in a trial of the OX40 agonist ivuxolimab. The CDR3 nucleotides are TGCGCCAGCAGCTTGATTGGGCAGACCTACGAGCAGTACTTC. Encoded protein: CASSLIGQTYEQYF. The entire variable domain, with the rest obtained from reference TRBV5-1 and TRBJ2-7, is as follows: KAGVTQTPRYLIKTRGQQVTLSCSPISGHRSVSWYQQTPGQGLQFLFEYFSETQRNKGNFPGRFSGRQFSNSRSEMNVSTLELGDSALYLCASSLIGQTYEQYFGPGTRLTVT.